The 21 T cell receptor beta chains listed next were all sequenced from one sample in a study of blood T cell repertoires in COVID-19. The method was immunoSEQ multiplex PCR; TCRdb's version includes in-frame clones alone and lacks a portion of them. The repertoire has 200,000 to 250,000 clones, approximately 79% of them found once; the top ten carry approximately 4%. Sequencing input: peripheral blood. These receptors all stem from a woman aged 40 to 55 with active or convalescent COVID-19.

The table lists this clone with a count of one. This chain joins TRBV7-9 and TRBJ1-1, with no clear D. Germline values: CDR1 SEHNR, CDR2 FQNEAQ (reference sequence). Trimming removed 5 bases at V and 3 bases at J, with 7 bases between. The length of the CDR3 is 12 residues. CDR3 region: CASSPIDTEAFF. CDR3 in DNA: TGTGCCAGCAGCCCAATAGACACTGAAGCTTTCTTT.

CDR3 residues: CASSLGTANSPLHF. The CDR3 DNA is TGTGCCAGCAGCCTCGGGACAGCTAATTCACCCCTCCACTTT. The chain carries TRBV11-2 and TRBJ1-6, with TRBD1 matching 7 bases. V lost 5 bases, J lost 6 bases, and 4 bases stayed unmatched. Germline-derived CDR1 and CDR2 are SGHAT and FQNNGV. The length of the CDR3 is 14 residues.

V usage is TRBV18 and J usage is TRBJ2-5; 7 nucleotides match TRBD2. Looked up from germline, CDR1 is KGHSH and CDR2 is LQKENI. The J segment lost 3 bases and the V segment lost 0 bases, leaving 4 bases of the junction unmatched. The CDR3 spans 15 residues. This chain's CDR3 is CASSPPGRGEETQYF. CDR3 coding DNA: TGTGCCAGCTCACCACCGGGTCGGGGGGAAGAGACCCAGTACTTC. The complete variable domain, with remaining parts taken from reference TRBV18 and TRBJ2-5, reads NAGVMQNPRHLVRRRGQEARLRCSPMKGHSHVYWYRQLPEEGLKFMVYLQKENIIDESGMPKERFSAEFPKEGPSILRIQQVVRGDSAAYFCASSPPGRGEETQYFGPGTRLLVL.

The chain joins TRBV7-8 to TRBJ2-5, with D possibly TRBD1 on 5 matching bases. V dropped 5 bases and J dropped 5 bases, with 15 bases sitting between them. CDR1 SGHVS and CDR2 FQNEAQ come from the germline V gene. CDR3 length equals 14 residues. In nucleotides, the CDR3 is TGTGCCAGCAGCCCTCGGGCCCCAGGGGAGACCCAGTACTTC. This encodes CASSPRAPGETQYF.

The chain is built from TRBV9 and TRBJ2-7, with D perhaps TRBD2 (6 bases). The CDR3 has 15 residues. Trimming pared 0 bases from V and 2 bases from J, leaving 12 bases between. The germline V gene encodes CDR1 SGDLS and CDR2 YYNGEE. DNA of the CDR3: TGTGCCAGCAGCGTAGGGGGGGACGAGACCTACGAGCAGTACTTC. It specifies CASSVGGDETYEQYF.

The chain carries TRBV27 and TRBJ1-6, with 10 bases lining up with TRBD1. Germline CDR1 reads MNHEY; CDR2 reads SMNVEV (reference sequence). The CDR3 totals 15 residues. V shed 5 bases, J shed 7 bases, and the junction held 5 bases outside the gene matches. CDR3 amino acids: CASSTRQGANSPLHF. The CDR3 region has the DNA TGTGCCAGCAGTACCAGACAGGGGGCGAATTCACCCCTCCACTTT.

The V gene is TRBV11-2, the J gene TRBJ2-3; TRBD2 agrees at 12 bases. Per germline, CDR1 SGHAT and CDR2 FQNNGV. The CDR3 extends over 18 amino acids. With 1 base clipped from V and 5 bases from J, the junction kept 10 bases outside the gene matches. The CDR3 spells CASSLALLAGGQGDTQYF. The CDR3 DNA sequence: TGTGCCAGCAGCTTAGCCCTTCTAGCGGGGGGGCAGGGAGATACGCAGTATTTT.

This clone was observed a few times. The V call is TRBV28, the J call TRBJ2-7; 7 positions agree with TRBD1. Trimming took 5 bases from V and 2 from J; bases not matched to a gene: 9. Germline V CDR1 and CDR2: MDHEN, SYDVKM. CDR3 length: 15 amino acids. CDR3 loop: CASSDATTGTYEQYV. In nucleotides, the CDR3 is TGTGCCAGCAGTGACGCAACGACAGGGACCTACGAGCAGTACGTC.

The chain joins TRBV6-5 to TRBJ1-4; TRBD1 is a possible D gene (5 bases). The germline CDR1 and CDR2 sequences are MNHEY and SVGAGI. The CDR3 length is 15 residues. Trimming cost V 5 bases and J 0 bases, with 10 bases left between them. In DNA, the CDR3 is TGTGCCAGCAGTAAGACAGCTGCAACTAATGAAAAACTGTTTTTT. Its translation is CASSKTAATNEKLFF.

The rearrangement joins TRBV9 to TRBJ1-2; D is possibly TRBD1 (6 bases). The CDR3 consists of 16 residues. V lost 4 bases, J lost 0 bases, and 16 bases lay in between. Germline assignment: CDR1 SGDLS and CDR2 YYNGEE. CDR3 nucleotide sequence: TGTGCCAGCAGCTGGACAGCGGAATTAACTAACTATGGCTACACCTTC. Translating it yields CASSWTAELTNYGYTF. The full variable domain, rest sourced from reference TRBV9 and TRBJ1-2, is DSGVTQTPKHLITATGQRVTLRCSPRSGDLSVYWYQQSLDQGLQFLIQYYNGEERAKGNILERFSAQQFPDLHSELNLSSLELGDSALYFCASSWTAELTNYGYTFGSGTRLTVV.

This chain uses TRBV28 with TRBJ2-5; 8 bases match TRBD2. The CDR3 has 16 residues. Germline-derived CDR1 and CDR2 are MDHEN and SYDVKM. V gave up 1 base and J gave up 0 bases; unmatched junction bases: 4. As DNA, the CDR3 is TGTGCCAGCAGTTTATCGCTAGCGGGTTACCAAGAGACCCAGTACTTC. It translates to CASSLSLAGYQETQYF. Supplemented by reference TRBV28 and TRBJ2-5, the full variable domain reads DVKVTQSSRYLVKRTGEKVFLECVQDMDHENMFWYRQDPGLGLRLIYFSYDVKMKEKGDIPEGYSVSREKKERFSLILESASTNQTSMYLCASSLSLAGYQETQYFGPGTRLLVL.

V and J are TRBV5-6 and TRBJ2-1; TRBD1 matches at 9 bases. J gave up 2 bases and V 3 bases, and 6 bases lay outside the gene matches. There are 16 residues in the CDR3. Germline CDR1 reads SGHDT; CDR2 reads YYEEEE. The CDR3 protein is CASSYPGTGTYNEQFF. The CDR3 DNA reads TGTGCCAGCAGCTACCCCGGGACAGGGACCTACAATGAGCAGTTCTTC.

The gene calls are TRBV10-1 and TRBJ1-3; D is unclear. This CDR3 is built from 14 residues. The germline CDR1 and CDR2 sequences are WNHNN and SYGVQD (reference sequence). V lost 2 bases and J lost 2, with 7 bases in between. CDR3 region: CASSEIYPGNTIYF. The CDR3 DNA follows: TGCGCCAGCAGTGAGATCTACCCTGGAAACACCATATATTTT.

The chain has TRBV9 and TRBJ1-1; D gene ambiguous. Germline assignment: CDR1 SGDLS and CDR2 YYNGEE. The CDR3 extends over 13 amino acids. Trimming left V 0 bases short and J 6 bases short, with 9 bases between. The CDR3 protein is CASSVVGRPEAFF. Here the CDR3 DNA reads TGTGCCAGCAGCGTAGTGGGCCGCCCTGAAGCTTTCTTT.

V is TRBV7-6 and J is TRBJ2-7, with unresolved D. Germline V CDR1 and CDR2: SGHVS, FNYEAQ. V gave up 0 bases and J gave up 0 bases, with 12 bases separating them. The CDR3 is 16 amino acids. In DNA form, the CDR3 reads TGTGCCAGCAGCTTAGCGGGCTCCTCGGCCTCCTACGAGCAGTACTTC. Translation gives CASSLAGSSASYEQYF. Using reference TRBV7-6 and TRBJ2-7 for the parts outside the CDR3, the full variable domain is GAGVSQSPRYKVTKRGQDVALRCDPISGHVSLYWYRQALGQGPEFLTYFNYEAQQDKSGLPNDRFSAERPEGSISTLTIQRTEQRDSAMYRCASSLAGSSASYEQYFGPGTRLTVT.

V usage is TRBV6-5 and J usage is TRBJ1-6, with a possible D match to TRBD1 (5 bases). The CDR3 contains 14 residues. The ends were cut back, 2 bases at V and 8 bases at J, with 10 bases in the middle. Germline assignment: CDR1 MNHEY and CDR2 SVGAGI. As DNA, the CDR3 is TGTGCCAGCAGTTACAAGGGGTTTGATTCACCCCTCCACTTT. It is translated as CASSYKGFDSPLHF.

This clone has a handful of counts. This same CDR3 is encoded by further DNA sequences in the sample. This rearrangement joins TRBV27 to TRBJ1-6, with D uncertain. The CDR3 is made up of 14 amino acids. Trimming removed 3 bases at V and 6 bases at J, with 9 bases between. CDR1 is MNHEY and CDR2 is SMNVEV in the germline V gene (reference sequence). CDR3 nucleotides: TGTGCCAGCAGTTTCCGCGGCACTAATTCACCCCTCCACTTT. Encoded protein: CASSFRGTNSPLHF.

This clone was seen only a few times. The CDR3 is CASTRGGGRTEAFF. CDR3 sequence (DNA): TGTGCCAGCACCCGCGGGGGTGGGAGGACTGAAGCTTTCTTT. The chain uses TRBV5-8 and TRBJ1-1, with a tentative D call TRBD1 (5 bases). Germline lookup yields CDR1 SGHTS and CDR2 YDEGEE. The CDR3 loop spans 14 amino acids. The V gene lost 6 bases and the J gene lost 5 bases, with 17 bases spanning the gap. The full variable domain, rest sourced from reference TRBV5-8 and TRBJ1-1, is EAGVTQSPTHLIKTRGQQATLRCSPISGHTSVYWYQQALGLGLQFLLWYDEGEERNRGNFPPRFSGRQFPNYSSELNVNALELEDSALYLCASTRGGGRTEAFFGQGTRLTVV.

The chain uses TRBV30 and TRBJ2-3, with a weak D call TRBD2 (5 bases). The CDR3 loop spans 14 amino acids. The V gene lost 4 bases and the J gene lost 3 bases, with 14 bases spanning the gap. Looked up from germline, CDR1 is GTSNPN and CDR2 is SVGIG (reference sequence). In DNA form, the CDR3 reads TGTGCCTGGATGTACCCGGGGTCGACAGATACGCAGTATTTT. Translating it yields CAWMYPGSTDTQYF.

V and J are TRBV28 and TRBJ1-1; unclear D gene. Germline values: CDR1 MDHEN, CDR2 SYDVKM. CDR3 size: 15 residues. The V gene lost 3 bases and the J gene lost 1 base, with 12 bases spanning the gap. The DNA for the CDR3 is TGTGCCAGCAGTTTCCCCGGTACTGGGAACACTGAAGCTTTCTTT. Translation gives CASSFPGTGNTEAFF.

V is TRBV6-2 or TRBV6-3 and J is TRBJ1-1, with no clear D. The V and J ends lost 0 bases and 4 bases respectively, with 9 bases between them. Germline CDR1 and CDR2: MNHEY and SVGEGT. The CDR3 is 14 residues long. The CDR3 here is CASSYSPSRTEAFF. The CDR3 DNA sequence: TGTGCCAGCAGTTACTCTCCGTCCCGCACTGAAGCTTTCTTT.